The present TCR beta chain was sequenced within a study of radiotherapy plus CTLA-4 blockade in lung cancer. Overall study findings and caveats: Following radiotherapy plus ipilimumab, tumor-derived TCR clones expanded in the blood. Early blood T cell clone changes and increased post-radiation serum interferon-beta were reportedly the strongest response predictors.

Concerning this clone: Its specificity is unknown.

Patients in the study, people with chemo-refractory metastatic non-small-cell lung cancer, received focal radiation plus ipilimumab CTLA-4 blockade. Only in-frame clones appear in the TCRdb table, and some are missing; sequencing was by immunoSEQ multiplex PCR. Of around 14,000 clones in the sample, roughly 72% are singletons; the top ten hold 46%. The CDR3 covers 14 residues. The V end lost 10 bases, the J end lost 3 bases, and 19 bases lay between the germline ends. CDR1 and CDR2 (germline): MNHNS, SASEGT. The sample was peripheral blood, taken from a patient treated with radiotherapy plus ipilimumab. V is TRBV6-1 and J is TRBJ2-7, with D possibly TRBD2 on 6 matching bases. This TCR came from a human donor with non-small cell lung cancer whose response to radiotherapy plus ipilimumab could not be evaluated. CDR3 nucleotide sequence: TGTGCCACATACAAACGGGGGTCCTTCTACGAGCAGTACTTC. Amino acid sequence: CATYKRGSFYEQYF.